Listed below are T cell receptor beta chains from one sample, sequenced in a study of response to subunit inactivated influenza vaccine. TCRdb fed the RT-PCR reads into MiXCR, producing one record per CDR3 protein. The data show about 310,000 distinct CDR3 sequences, just over 20% seen once. Sequencing used PBMCs from blood, obtained less than 22 months after vaccination. The receptors originated from a man between 50 and 75 years old who received an inactivated influenza vaccine. Each CDR3 is given with its conserved first and last residue. A D gene is named only where the DNA matches it firmly. Clone size, where shown, is once, few, many, or a class for clones that have expanded.

. . TRBJ2-3 TRBV29-1 CSGGPLTGVQYF TGCAGCGGAGGACCCCTTACCGGCGTGCAGTATTTT
TRBD2 . TRBJ2-1 TRBV20-1 CSARRTSGSGDEQFF TGCAGTGCTAGAAGAACTAGCGGGAGTGGCGATGAGCAGTTCTTC
TRBD1 . TRBJ2-7 TRBV5-1 CASSFGQVYYEQYF TGCGCCAGCAGCTTCGGACAGGTGTACTACGAGCAGTACTTC
TRBD1 . TRBJ1-4 TRBV7-8 CASSLDRVSTNEKLFF TGTGCCAGCAGCCTGGACAGGGTATCAACTAATGAAAAACTGTTTTTT
TRBD2 . TRBJ2-2 TRBV24-1 CATSDPSGRLAGELFF TGTGCCACCAGTGACCCTAGCGGGAGGTTAGCCGGGGAGCTGTTTTTT
TRBD2 few TRBJ2-2 TRBV5-1 CASRIAGDGELFF TGCGCCAGCAGGATAGCGGGAGACGGGGAGCTGTTTTTT
TRBD1 few TRBJ1-5 TRBV6-1 CASRRTGAAQPQHF TGTGCCAGCAGACGGACAGGGGCGGCTCAGCCCCAGCATTTT
. . TRBJ2-5 TRBV7-8 CASSLVTGDYQETQYF TGTGCCAGCAGCTTAGTTACGGGGGACTACCAAGAGACCCAGTACTTC
. . TRBJ1-6 TRBV10-2 CASSESNSPLHF TGCGCCAGCAGTGAGTCTAATTCACCCCTCCACTTT
TRBD1 . TRBJ1-1 TRBV12-3/TRBV12-4 CASSAGLSGGNTEAFF TGTGCCAGCAGTGCGGGGCTTTCAGGGGGGAACACTGAAGCTTTCTTT
TRBD1 few TRBJ1-2 TRBV4-2 CASSLTGTVYGYTF TGTGCCAGCAGCCTAACCGGGACAGTCTATGGCTACACCTTC
TRBD1 few TRBJ1-1 TRBV27 CASSPQRTGADTEAFF TGTGCCAGCAGTCCCCAACGGACAGGGGCGGACACTGAAGCTTTCTTT
TRBD1 few TRBJ2-5 TRBV7-2 CASSPLLGQSVAQYF TGTGCCAGCAGCCCACTTTTGGGACAGTCCGTGGCCCAGTACTTC
. . TRBJ1-2 TRBV4-3 CASSHLAGNYGYTF TGCGCCAGCAGCCATCTCGCAGGGAACTATGGCTACACCTTC
TRBD2 . TRBJ2-3 TRBV29-1 CSVGTRYTDTQYF TGCAGCGTTGGGACTAGATACACAGATACGCAGTATTTT
TRBD1 few TRBJ2-1 TRBV5-1 CASSPRTGGKNEQFF TGCGCCAGCAGCCCTCGGACAGGGGGTAAGAATGAGCAGTTCTTC
. few TRBJ1-1 TRBV7-9 CASSLFRDVGTEAFF TGTGCCAGCAGCTTATTCCGGGACGTGGGCACTGAAGCTTTCTTT
TRBD1 . TRBJ2-7 TRBV23-1 CASSQSITKETGAGEQYF TGCGCCAGCAGTCAATCGATTACGAAGGAGACAGGGGCCGGGGAGCAGTACTTC
TRBD2 few TRBJ2-7 TRBV5-1 CASSSGTSGRGEQYF TGCGCCAGCAGCTCGGGGACTAGCGGGAGGGGAGAGCAGTACTTC
. . TRBJ2-7 TRBV11-2 CASSLDPGGLAEQYF TGTGCCAGCAGCTTAGACCCGGGGGGCCTAGCCGAGCAGTACTTC
. . TRBJ1-6 TRBV20-1 CSASPLKGGGSPLHF TGCAGTGCAAGTCCCCTGAAGGGCGGTGGTTCACCCCTCCACTTT
TRBD1 few TRBJ1-2 TRBV29-1 CSVNGQGAGGYTF TGCAGCGTTAATGGACAGGGGGCCGGTGGCTACACCTTC
TRBD1 few TRBJ1-4 TRBV9 CASSATGGREKLFF TGTGCCAGCAGCGCGACAGGGGGCCGTGAAAAACTGTTTTTT
. many TRBJ1-3 TRBV28 CASSLRGAGASGNTIYF TGTGCCAGCAGTTTGCGCGGTGCGGGGGCCTCTGGAAACACCATATATTTT
. few TRBJ1-1 TRBV29-1 CSVSRTVMNTEAFF TGCAGCGTCTCAAGGACAGTCATGAACACTGAAGCTTTCTTT
. few TRBJ1-3 TRBV27 CASSLSDSHTIYF TGTGCCAGCAGTTTATCGGACAGCCACACCATATATTTT
. many TRBJ1-1 TRBV5-5 CASSLTGYEAFF TGTGCCAGCAGCTTAACAGGGTATGAAGCTTTCTTT
. . TRBJ2-7 TRBV2 CASRPGDYEQYF TGTGCCAGCAGACCCGGGGACTACGAGCAGTACTTC
. many TRBJ1-4 TRBV12-3/TRBV12-4 CASSLGGSLTTNEKLFF TGTGCCAGCAGTTTAGGTGGCAGCTTAACAACTAATGAAAAACTGTTTTTT
. few TRBJ1-2 TRBV11-2 CASSLGFKNGYTF TGTGCCAGCAGCTTAGGGTTTAAGAATGGCTACACCTTC
. . TRBJ2-3 TRBV6-5 CASSYSGASTDTQYF TGTGCCAGCAGTTACTCAGGGGCGAGCACAGATACGCAGTATTTT
. . TRBJ1-2 TRBV12-3/TRBV12-4 CASSTMTVNYGYTF TGTGCCAGCAGTACCATGACAGTAAACTATGGCTACACCTTC
TRBD2 few TRBJ2-3 TRBV19 CASSLIAGRNYRTDTQYF TGTGCCAGTAGTCTTATAGCGGGGCGAAACTACCGCACAGATACGCAGTATTTT
. . TRBJ2-5 TRBV10-3 CAISDNVLTETQYF TGTGCCATCAGTGACAACGTACTAACGGAGACCCAGTACTTC
. many TRBJ2-3 TRBV27 CASNRAGTDTQYF TGTGCCAGCAATAGGGCGGGCACAGATACGCAGTATTTT
TRBD1 . TRBJ2-7 TRBV5-1 CASRQGDATYEQYF TGCGCCAGCAGGCAGGGGGATGCCACCTACGAGCAGTACTTC
. many TRBJ1-2 TRBV12-3/TRBV12-4 CASSLTRVKGYTF TGTGCCAGCAGTTTGACCAGGGTGAAGGGCTACACCTTC
. few TRBJ1-1 TRBV4-2 CASSHSGLVNTEAFF TGTGCCAGCAGCCATTCGGGACTGGTGAACACTGAAGCTTTCTTT
. . TRBJ1-3 TRBV5-1 CASSLQGRSSGNTIYF TGCGCCAGCAGCTTACAGGGACGGTCCTCTGGAAACACCATATATTTT
TRBD2 . TRBJ2-2 TRBV10-3 CAISGGGSNTGELFF TGTGCCATCAGTGGCGGGGGATCGAACACCGGGGAGCTGTTTTTT
. few TRBJ2-3 TRBV18 CASSPTGNTQYF TGTGCCAGCTCACCAACTGGGAATACGCAGTATTTT
. . TRBJ1-1 TRBV29-1 CSVGRDRRSDTEAFF TGCAGCGTGGGTCGCGACAGAAGGTCGGACACTGAAGCTTTCTTT
. . TRBJ2-3 TRBV7-2 CASSLPGSSTDTQYF TGTGCCAGCAGCTTACCCGGCTCTAGCACAGATACGCAGTATTTT
. many TRBJ1-1 TRBV18 CASSLGAAEAFF TGTGCCAGCTCACTCGGGGCTGCTGAAGCTTTCTTT
TRBD2 few TRBJ2-1 TRBV4-2 CASSAGLADQHYHSYNEQFF TGTGCCAGCAGCGCCGGACTAGCGGACCAACACTACCATTCCTACAATGAGCAGTTCTTC
TRBD2 . TRBJ2-1 TRBV10-3 CAISESSGRDNEQFF TGTGCCATCAGTGAGTCAAGCGGGAGGGACAATGAGCAGTTCTTC
. many TRBJ1-6 TRBV5-1 CASSLEGNSPLHF TGCGCCAGCAGCTTGGAGGGAAATTCACCCCTCCACTTT
. . TRBJ1-6 TRBV6-1 CASSQALSAPLHF TGTGCCAGCAGCCAGGCCCTCTCGGCACCCCTCCACTTT
TRBD1 . TRBJ1-4 TRBV27 CASSPTGGAEKLFF TGTGCCAGCAGTCCGACAGGGGGGGCTGAAAAACTGTTTTTT
. many TRBJ1-5 TRBV7-2 CASSWDGSNQPQHF TGTGCCAGCAGCTGGGACGGTAGCAATCAGCCCCAGCATTTT
. few TRBJ2-2 TRBV4-3 CASSQRSGGLNTGELFF TGCGCCAGCAGCCAGAGATCGGGGGGCTTGAACACCGGGGAGCTGTTTTTT
. few TRBJ1-1 TRBV5-6 CASSLMVNTEAFF TGTGCCAGCAGCTTGATGGTTAACACTGAAGCTTTCTTT
TRBD1 . TRBJ1-1 TRBV10-3 CAIRGQGELTEAFF TGTGCCATCAGGGGACAGGGTGAGTTAACTGAAGCTTTCTTT
. few TRBJ1-3 TRBV20-1 CSARVRGNRGNTIYF TGCAGTGCTAGAGTGAGAGGGAATCGTGGAAACACCATATATTTT
. few TRBJ1-2 TRBV29-1 CSVPQGYYGYTF TGCAGCGTGCCGCAGGGTTACTATGGCTACACCTTC
. . TRBJ2-3 TRBV20-1 CSARGLANTDTQYF TGCAGTGCTAGGGGGCTAGCGAACACAGATACGCAGTATTTT
. few TRBJ1-5 TRBV24-1 CATSDGRVGQPQHF TGTGCCACCAGTGATGGAAGGGTGGGCCAGCCCCAGCATTTT